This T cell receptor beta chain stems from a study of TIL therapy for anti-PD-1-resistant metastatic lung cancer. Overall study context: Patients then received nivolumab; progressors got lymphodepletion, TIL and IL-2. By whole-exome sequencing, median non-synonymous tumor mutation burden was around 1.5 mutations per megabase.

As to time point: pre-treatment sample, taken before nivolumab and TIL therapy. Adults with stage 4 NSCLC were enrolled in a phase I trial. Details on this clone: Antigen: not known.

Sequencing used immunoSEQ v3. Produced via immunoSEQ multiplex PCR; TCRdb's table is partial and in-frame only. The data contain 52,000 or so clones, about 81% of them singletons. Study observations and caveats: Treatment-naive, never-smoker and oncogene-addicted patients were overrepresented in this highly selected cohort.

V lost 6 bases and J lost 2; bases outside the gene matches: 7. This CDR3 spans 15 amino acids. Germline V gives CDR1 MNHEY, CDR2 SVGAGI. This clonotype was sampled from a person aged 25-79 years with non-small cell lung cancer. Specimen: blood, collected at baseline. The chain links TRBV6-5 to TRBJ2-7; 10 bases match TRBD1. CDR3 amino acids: CASSQGDRGAYEQYF. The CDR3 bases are TGTGCCAGCAGCCAAGGGGACAGGGGAGCCTACGAGCAGTACTTC.